This TCR beta chain is drawn from a study of T cells in Graves' hyperthyroidism and ophthalmopathy (dated by TCRdb to about 2019). For the study in its entirety: Peripheral blood samples were taken at the time of initial diagnosis, prior to any treatment. The roughly 99 discovery patients were divided at random into training and test sets in a 7:3 ratio. Whether ophthalmopathy could be predicted prospectively was tested in an independent validation cohort made up of under 20 hyperthyroidism patients plus 17 patients who later progressed to ophthalmopathy. To identify distinguishing TCR V-J signatures, a discovery cohort of 95 to 100 patients was used, comprising 40 to 45 with Graves' ophthalmopathy and approximately 57 with stable Graves' hyperthyroidism. TCR Vbeta CDR3 sequencing of approximately 140 peripheral blood samples (about 45 ophthalmopathy, 75 hyperthyroidism and roughly 17 progressor patients) is reported in the paper. Thyroid tissue and blood T-cell repertoires from about six Graves' hyperthyroidism patients were also compared in the study. Following sampling, methimazole starting at 30 mg daily was given to hyperthyroidism patients, and high-dose intravenous methylprednisolone was given to ophthalmopathy patients. Results the study describes overall, beyond this receptor: A 13 V-J signature model separated ophthalmopathy from stable hyperthyroidism, with around 90% sensitivity and 81.08% specificity in cross-validation and 80%/75% in testing. Most expanded thyroid clonotypes (frequency above 0.001) were also detected in blood, suggesting blood repertoires may reflect thyroid immune responses. In validation, progression to ophthalmopathy was predicted by the model with more than 65% sensitivity and 72.22% specificity, a median of approximately 6.5 months before onset. No statistical method was used to fix the sample size in advance, and group allocation was not hidden from the investigators.

Graves' hyperthyroidism was defined as stable when no progression to ophthalmopathy occurred over 18 months of follow-up. The hyperthyroidism patients were between 18 and 65 years old and newly diagnosed, with a disease duration of less than 2 months. Exclusion was applied to patients with uncontrolled infections, other autoimmune diseases, pregnancy or lactation. Diagnoses relied on clinical symptoms, serum thyroxine and TRAb, thyroid ultrasound and orbital computed tomography. PBMCs were isolated from about 10 ml of fresh peripheral blood by Ficoll-Paque density gradient centrifugation. Total RNA was extracted using Trizol reagent, and RNA quality was assessed on an Agilent 2100 Bioanalyzer. This clonotype was found many times. Its target antigen remains unknown. No base quality information exists; no much larger clone differs at one position. The CDR3 holds 15 amino acids from the cysteine to the phenylalanine. Only the CDR3 part of the read is kept: 45 bases, read in frame from the first base. Compared with germline, V lacks 6 bases and J lacks 4 bases; bases without a gene match: 6.

TCR beta CDR3 regions were amplified from RNA transcripts. The first round of RT-PCR for the TCR CDR3 was performed with the HTBI primer set and the Qiagen OneStep RT-PCR kit. A second multiplex PCR round built the libraries, followed by size selection and purification. The libraries were sequenced on an Illumina HiSeq2000 using paired-end 100 bp reads. The authors' pipeline ran thus. Raw data were processed with SOAPnuke, discarding reads with adapters, uncalled bases, mean Phred below 15, or no exact constant-primer or identifier match. High-quality paired reads were merged using COPE v1.2.5, and each unique nucleotide sequence was defined as a clonotype. Clonotypes were aligned to IMGT TRBV, TRBD and TRBJ reference segments using MiTCR v1.1. The analysis included only V-J combinations with a frequency above 0.0001, which together covered around 99% of the repertoires. The TCS score was defined as F50 (clonal expansion) divided by E x V (chaos), with BLOSUM62-based TCRdist calculated between CDR3 peptides within each V-J. Welch's t-statistics and random forest reduced roughly 540 V-J features to 10 to 15, which were used in a naive Bayes classifier (R e1071). TCRdb reworked the public reads: Q25 trimming with fastp, MiXCR clone assembly, productive beta chains retained. Rows with one shared CDR3 protein collapse into an entry with the most common genes and DNA. These V and J calls are TCRdb output, not the study's own analysis. In all, the sample holds around 690,000 distinct CDR3 sequences, and 17% of those were seen once. The ten largest clones capture around 15% of the sample.

Sequences were obtained from blood. Here the chain combines TRBV12-3 or TRBV12-4 and TRBJ2-1; 10 middle bases align to TRBD2. The source is a man aged 50-60 years with Graves' hyperthyroidism. The CDR3 is CASRPSGSGYNEQFF. The nucleotides read TGTGCCAGCAGGCCTAGCGGGAGCGGGTACAATGAGCAGTTCTTC.